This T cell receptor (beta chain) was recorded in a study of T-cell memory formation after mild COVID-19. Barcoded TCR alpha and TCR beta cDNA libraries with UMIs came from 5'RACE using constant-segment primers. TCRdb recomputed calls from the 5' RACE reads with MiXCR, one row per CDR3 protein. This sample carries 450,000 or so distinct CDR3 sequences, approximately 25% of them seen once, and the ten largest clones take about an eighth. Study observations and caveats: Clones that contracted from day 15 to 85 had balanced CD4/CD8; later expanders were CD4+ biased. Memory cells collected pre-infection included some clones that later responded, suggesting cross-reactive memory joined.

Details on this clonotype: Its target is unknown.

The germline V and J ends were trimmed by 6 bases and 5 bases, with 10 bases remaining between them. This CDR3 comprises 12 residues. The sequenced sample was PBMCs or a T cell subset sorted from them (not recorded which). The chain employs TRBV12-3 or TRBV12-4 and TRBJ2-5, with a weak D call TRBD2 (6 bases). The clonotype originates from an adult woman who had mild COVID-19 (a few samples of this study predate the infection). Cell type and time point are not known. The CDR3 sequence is CASSGRLETQYF. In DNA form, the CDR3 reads TGTGCCAGCAGCGGGAGACTGGAGACCCAGTACTTC.